This paragraph covers one T cell receptor (beta chain) sequence. As yet, its antigen is unknown. V was cut by 2 bases and J by 10 bases, with 21 bases left in between. Germline assignment: CDR1 DFQATT and CDR2 SNEGSKA (reference sequence). The CDR3 is 15 amino acids. The sample belongs to a study of T-cell reconstitution after alpha-beta-depleted transplantation in children. The study, taken as a whole, reports: T-cell counts and diversity were attributed mostly to newly produced T cells one year after transplant. Expanded clones from the graft, numbering several hundred, reportedly supplied alpha-beta T cells about two months after transplant.

Unique molecular identifiers were incorporated when the TCRbeta library was constructed. TCRdb re-derived calls from the PCR reads in MiXCR, one entry per CDR3 protein. The sample includes 700,000 to 950,000 distinct CDR3 sequences, approximately 15% of them seen just once. The source material was PBMCs, mostly from graft donor cells, sampled 360 days after TCRalphabeta/CD19-depleted stem cell transplant. This clonotype was sampled from a male patient younger than 18 who had a stem cell transplant for acute lymphoblastic leukemia, so the T cells may come from the graft donor. The genes are TRBV20-1 and TRBJ2-1; D is perhaps TRBD1 (5 bases). The CDR3 protein is CSARTQGRAAEEQFF. CDR3 nucleotides: TGCAGTGCTAGAACCCAGGGCAGGGCGGCGGAGGAGCAGTTCTTC.